The clone carrying this T cell receptor (beta chain) was observed a handful of times. This sample was taken from a study of blood T cell repertoires in COVID-19. At the level of the study: Researchers got acute and convalescent COVID-19 samples from the United States, Italy and Spain. Sources were T cells, B-cell-depleted T cells, or PBMCs; the material itself was cDNA or gDNA.

This CDR3 contains 14 residues. V gave up 6 bases and J gave up 1 base, with 9 bases separating them. Germline V CDR1 and CDR2: LNHNV, YYDKDF (reference sequence). Authors' processing steps: The assay estimated nucleated cells by amplifying reference gene primers. Clones were read by immunoSEQ multiplex PCR, and TCRdb kept only the in-frame ones, dropping some. D and trimming come from the DNA, and the V and J calls and clone size come from that table. The data show around 270,000 clones, more than 85% seen once. The TCR originated in a man aged 35 to 55 with acute or convalescent COVID-19. The chain uses TRBV15 and TRBJ2-2, with D tentatively TRBD2 (6 bases). Source material: peripheral blood. The CDR3 loop is CATRLAKNTGELFF. CDR3 in DNA: TGTGCCACCAGACTAGCTAAGAACACCGGGGAGCTGTTTTTT.